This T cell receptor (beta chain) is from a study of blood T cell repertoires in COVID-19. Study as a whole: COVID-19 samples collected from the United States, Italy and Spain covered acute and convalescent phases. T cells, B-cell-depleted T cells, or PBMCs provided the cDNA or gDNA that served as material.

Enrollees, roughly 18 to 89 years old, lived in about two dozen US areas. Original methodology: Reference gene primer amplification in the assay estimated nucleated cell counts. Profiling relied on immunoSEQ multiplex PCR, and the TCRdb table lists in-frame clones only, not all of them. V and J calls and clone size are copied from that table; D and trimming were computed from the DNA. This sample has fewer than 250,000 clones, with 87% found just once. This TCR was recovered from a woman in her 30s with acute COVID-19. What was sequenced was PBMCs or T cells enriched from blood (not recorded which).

The CDR3 region has the DNA TGTGCCAGCAGCTTATGGCTCCTGGGCCAGGGTAGCACAGATACGCAGTATTTT. Translating gives CASSLWLLGQGSTDTQYF. This chain uses TRBV7-2 with TRBJ2-3; D possibly corresponds to TRBD1 (5 bases). The ends were cut back, 2 bases at V and 0 bases at J, with 18 bases in the middle. Germline CDR1 is SGHTA and CDR2 is FQGNSA. The CDR3 has 18 amino acids.